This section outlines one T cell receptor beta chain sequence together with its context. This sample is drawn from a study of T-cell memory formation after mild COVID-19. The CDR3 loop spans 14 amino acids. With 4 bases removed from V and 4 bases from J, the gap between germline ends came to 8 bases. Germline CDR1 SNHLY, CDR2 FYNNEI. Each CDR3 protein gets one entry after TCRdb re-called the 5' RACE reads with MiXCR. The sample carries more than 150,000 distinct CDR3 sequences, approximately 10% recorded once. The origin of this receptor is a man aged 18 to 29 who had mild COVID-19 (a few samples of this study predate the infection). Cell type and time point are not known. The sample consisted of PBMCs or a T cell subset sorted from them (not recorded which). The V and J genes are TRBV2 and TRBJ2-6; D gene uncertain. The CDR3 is CASSAESGANVLTF. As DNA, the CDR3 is TGTGCCAGCAGTGCGGAGTCCGGGGCCAACGTCCTGACTTTC.